The 7 T cell receptor beta chains below all came from one sample that was sequenced in a study of T cell responses to AZD1222 COVID-19 vaccine. The table came from immunoSEQ multiplex PCR; TCRdb's copy has only in-frame clones and leaves some out. This table has over 100,000 clones, 88% appearing once. Sample: peripheral blood, taken on day 0 of MenACWY control vaccination. The source of these receptors is an adult in good health.

The V call is TRBV18, the J call TRBJ2-7; a weak D match, TRBD2 (5 bases). The CDR3 consists of 15 residues. V dropped 0 bases and J dropped 5 bases, with 14 bases sitting between them. Germline CDR1 reads KGHSH; CDR2 reads LQKENI. The CDR3 coding sequence is TGTGCCAGCTCACCACCTATGGGAGATGACAACGAGCAGTACTTC. Amino acid sequence: CASSPPMGDDNEQYF.

The chain combines TRBV30 with TRBJ2-5; D is ambiguous. Germline assignment: CDR1 GTSNPN and CDR2 SVGIG (reference sequence). The germline V and J ends were trimmed by 0 bases and 0 bases, with 11 bases remaining between them. This CDR3 comprises 15 residues. DNA of the CDR3: TGTGCCTGGAGTGTCTCTACCCTGTACCAAGAGACCCAGTACTTC. Protein: CAWSVSTLYQETQYF.

This clone was seen more than once but under ten times. The CDR3 spells CASRGRATNYGYTF. The CDR3 DNA reads as TGTGCCAGCAGGGGAAGGGCCACTAACTATGGCTACACCTTC. This chain links TRBV2 with TRBJ1-2, with D unclear. V lost 6 bases, J lost 0 bases, and 11 bases lay in between. The CDR3 length is 14 residues. Germline V gives CDR1 SNHLY, CDR2 FYNNEI.

V usage is TRBV10-3 and J usage is TRBJ2-5; D possibly uses TRBD1 or TRBD2 (5 bases each). Germline loops: CDR1 ENHRY, CDR2 SYGVKD. There are 13 residues in the CDR3. Trimming shortened V by 8 bases and J by 3 bases, and 13 bases separated the two germline ends. The CDR3, as DNA: TGTGCCATCGGCCGGGACGGGAAAGAGACCCAGTACTTC. Translation: CAIGRDGKETQYF.

This clone was counted a single time. The rearrangement joins TRBV4-1 to TRBJ1-4; possibly TRBD1 for D (5 bases). V gave up 6 bases and J gave up 7 bases, with 15 bases separating them. Per germline, CDR1 MGHRA and CDR2 YSYEKL. This CDR3 has 14 residues. The CDR3 region has the DNA TGCGCCAGCAGACAAACAGGACGAAGTGAAAAACTGTTTTTT. Its translation: CASRQTGRSEKLFF.

This clone was seen more than once but under ten times. This rearrangement joins TRBV19 to TRBJ2-3; 10 nucleotides agree with TRBD2. Germline assignment: CDR1 LNHDA and CDR2 SQIVND (reference sequence). The CDR3 consists of 16 residues. The V segment lost 1 base and the J segment 5 bases; nucleotides outside the gene matches: 6. The CDR3 here is CASSIGLAGEGDTQYF. CDR3 DNA sequence: TGTGCCAGTAGTATAGGGCTAGCGGGGGAAGGAGATACGCAGTATTTT.

The chain's CDR3 is CASTLRQLYGYTF. The CDR3 DNA follows: TGTGCCAGCACCCTAAGACAGCTCTATGGCTACACCTTC. The chain employs TRBV12-3 or TRBV12-4 and TRBJ1-2; possibly TRBD1 for D (5 bases). The CDR3 loop spans 13 amino acids. V lost 7 bases, J lost 4 bases, and 13 bases lay in between.